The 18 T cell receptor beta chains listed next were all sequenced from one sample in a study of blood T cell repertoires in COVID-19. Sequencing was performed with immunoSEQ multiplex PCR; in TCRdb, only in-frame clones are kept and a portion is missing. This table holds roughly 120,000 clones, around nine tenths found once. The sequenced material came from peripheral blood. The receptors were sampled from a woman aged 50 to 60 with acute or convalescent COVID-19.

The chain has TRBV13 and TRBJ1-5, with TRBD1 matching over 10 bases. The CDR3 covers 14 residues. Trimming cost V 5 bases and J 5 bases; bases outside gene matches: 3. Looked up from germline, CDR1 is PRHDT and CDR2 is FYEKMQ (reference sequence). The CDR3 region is CASSNGTGDQPQHF. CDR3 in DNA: TGTGCCAGCAGCAATGGGACAGGGGATCAGCCCCAGCATTTT. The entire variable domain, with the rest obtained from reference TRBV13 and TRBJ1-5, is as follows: AAGVIQSPRHLIKEKRETATLKCYPIPRHDTVYWYQQGPGQDPQFLISFYEKMQSDKGSIPDRFSAQQFSDYHSELNMSSLELGDSALYFCASSNGTGDQPQHFGDGTRLSIL.

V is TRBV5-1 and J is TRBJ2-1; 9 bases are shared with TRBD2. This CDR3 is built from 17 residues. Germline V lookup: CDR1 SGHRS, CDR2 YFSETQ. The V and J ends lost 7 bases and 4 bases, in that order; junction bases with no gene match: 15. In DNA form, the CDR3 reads TGCGCCAGCCGGAATGATGTGGGGCTAGCGGGGTACAATGAGCAGTTCTTC. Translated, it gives CASRNDVGLAGYNEQFF.

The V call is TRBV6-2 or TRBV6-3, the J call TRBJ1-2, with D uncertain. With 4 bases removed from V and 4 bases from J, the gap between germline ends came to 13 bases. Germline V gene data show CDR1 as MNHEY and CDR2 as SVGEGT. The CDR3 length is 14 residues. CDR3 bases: TGTGCCAGCAGTTCCCTCGAGAAAGTCTATGGCTACACCTTC. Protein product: CASSSLEKVYGYTF.

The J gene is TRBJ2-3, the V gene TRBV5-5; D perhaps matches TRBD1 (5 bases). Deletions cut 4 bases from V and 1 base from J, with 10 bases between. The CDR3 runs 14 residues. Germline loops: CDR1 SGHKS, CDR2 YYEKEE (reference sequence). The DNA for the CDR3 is TGTGCCAGCAGCCTATTGACAGGCACAGATACGCAGTATTTT. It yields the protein CASSLLTGTDTQYF.

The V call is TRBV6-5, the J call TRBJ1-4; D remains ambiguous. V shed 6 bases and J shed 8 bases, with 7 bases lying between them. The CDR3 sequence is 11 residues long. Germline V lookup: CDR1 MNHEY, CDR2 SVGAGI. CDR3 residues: CASRAGEKLFF. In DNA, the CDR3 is TGTGCCAGCAGAGCAGGAGAAAAACTGTTTTTT.

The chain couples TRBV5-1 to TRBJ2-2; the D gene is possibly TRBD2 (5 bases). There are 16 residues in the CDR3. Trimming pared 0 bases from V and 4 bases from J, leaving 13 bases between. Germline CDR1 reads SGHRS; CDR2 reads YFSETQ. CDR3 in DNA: TGCGCCAGCAGCTTGGCGGGGTACGGCAGCACCGGGGAGCTGTTTTTT. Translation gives CASSLAGYGSTGELFF. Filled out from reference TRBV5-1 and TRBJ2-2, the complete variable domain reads KAGVTQTPRYLIKTRGQQVTLSCSPISGHRSVSWYQQTPGQGLQFLFEYFSETQRNKGNFPGRFSGRQFSNSRSEMNVSTLELGDSALYLCASSLAGYGSTGELFFGEGSRLTVL.

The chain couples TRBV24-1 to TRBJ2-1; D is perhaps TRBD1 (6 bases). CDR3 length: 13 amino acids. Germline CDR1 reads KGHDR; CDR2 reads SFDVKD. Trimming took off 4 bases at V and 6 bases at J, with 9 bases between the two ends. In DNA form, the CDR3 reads TGTGCCACCAGTGAAGGGACAAGCAATGAGCAGTTCTTC. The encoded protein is CATSEGTSNEQFF.

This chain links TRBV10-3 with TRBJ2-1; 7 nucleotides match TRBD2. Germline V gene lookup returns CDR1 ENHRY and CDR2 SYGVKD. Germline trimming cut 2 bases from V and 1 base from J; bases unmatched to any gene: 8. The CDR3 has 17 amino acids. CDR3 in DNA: TGTGCCATCAGTGAGACGCTTCGCGGGGGTTCCTACAATGAGCAGTTCTTC. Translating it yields CAISETLRGGSYNEQFF.

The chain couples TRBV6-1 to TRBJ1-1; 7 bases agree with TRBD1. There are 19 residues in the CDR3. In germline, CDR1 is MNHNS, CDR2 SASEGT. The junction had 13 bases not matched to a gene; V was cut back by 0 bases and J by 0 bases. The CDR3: CASSEAWDSLPLMNTEAFF. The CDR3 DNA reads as TGTGCCAGCAGTGAAGCGTGGGACAGTTTACCTTTGATGAACACTGAAGCTTTCTTT.

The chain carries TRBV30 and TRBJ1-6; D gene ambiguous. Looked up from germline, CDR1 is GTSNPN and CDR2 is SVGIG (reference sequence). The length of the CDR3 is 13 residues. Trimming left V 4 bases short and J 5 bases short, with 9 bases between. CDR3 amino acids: CAWMGGNNSPLHF. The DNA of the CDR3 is TGTGCCTGGATGGGAGGGAATAATTCACCCCTCCACTTT.

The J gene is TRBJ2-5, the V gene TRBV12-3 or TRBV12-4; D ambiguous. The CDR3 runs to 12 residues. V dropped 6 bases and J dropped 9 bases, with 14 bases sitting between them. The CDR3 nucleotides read TGTGCCAGCAGCCCCGGTTACTTCCCCCAGTACTTC. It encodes CASSPGYFPQYF.

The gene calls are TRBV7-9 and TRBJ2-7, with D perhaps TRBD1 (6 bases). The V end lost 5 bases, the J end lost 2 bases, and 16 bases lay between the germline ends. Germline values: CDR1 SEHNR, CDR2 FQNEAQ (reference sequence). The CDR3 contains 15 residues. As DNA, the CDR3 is TGTGCCAGCAGCCATAGGTCAGGGGCGGCCTACGAGCAGTACTTC. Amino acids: CASSHRSGAAYEQYF.

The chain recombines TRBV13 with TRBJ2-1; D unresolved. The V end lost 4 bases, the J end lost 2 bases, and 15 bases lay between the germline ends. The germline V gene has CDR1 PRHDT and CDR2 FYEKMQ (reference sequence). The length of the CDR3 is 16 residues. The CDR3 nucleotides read TGTGCCAGCAGCTGGAGAGAACTAAGGCCCTACAATGAGCAGTTCTTC. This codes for CASSWRELRPYNEQFF.

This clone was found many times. The CDR3 spells CASSIDSSGGKETQYF. For the CDR3, the DNA is TGTGCCAGTAGTATAGATAGTAGCGGAGGGAAAGAGACCCAGTACTTC. V and J are TRBV19 and TRBJ2-5; a possible D gene is TRBD2 (6 bases). V lost 0 bases to trimming and J lost 3 bases, with 14 bases between them. The germline CDR1 and CDR2 sequences are LNHDA and SQIVND (reference sequence). The CDR3 covers 16 residues.

CDR3 sequence (DNA): TGTGCCAGCAGAAAAATTAACAGGGGCGCTGGAAACACCATATATTTT. The encoded protein is CASRKINRGAGNTIYF. This chain links TRBV5-6 with TRBJ1-3; 7 bases line up with TRBD1. Germline CDR1 and CDR2: SGHDT and YYEEEE. Trimming cost V 5 bases and J 2 bases; bases outside gene matches: 10. The CDR3 contains 16 residues. Using reference TRBV5-6 and TRBJ1-3 for the parts outside the CDR3, the full variable domain is DAGVTQSPTHLIKTRGQQVTLRCSPKSGHDTVSWYQQALGQGPQFIFQYYEEEERQRGNFPDRFSGHQFPNYSSELNVNALLLGDSALYLCASRKINRGAGNTIYFGEGSWLTVV.

DNA for the CDR3: TGTGCCAGCTCACCACCTGGTCCGGTTAACACCGGGGAGCTGTTTTTT. It encodes CASSPPGPVNTGELFF. The chain recombines TRBV18 with TRBJ2-2; unclear D gene. V was shortened by 0 bases and J by 2 bases, with 10 bases between the two germline ends. Germline V gives CDR1 KGHSH, CDR2 LQKENI. The CDR3 covers 16 residues. The variable domain in full, completed from reference TRBV18 and TRBJ2-2, reads NAGVMQNPRHLVRRRGQEARLRCSPMKGHSHVYWYRQLPEEGLKFMVYLQKENIIDESGMPKERFSAEFPKEGPSILRIQQVVRGDSAAYFCASSPPGPVNTGELFFGEGSRLTVL.

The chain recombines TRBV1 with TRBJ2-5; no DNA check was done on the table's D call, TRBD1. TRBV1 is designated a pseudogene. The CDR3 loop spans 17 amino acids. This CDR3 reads CTSSQSWNGQVKETQYF. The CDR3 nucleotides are TGCACCAGCAGCCAAAGCTGGAATGGGCAGGTCAAAGAGACCCAGTACTTC.

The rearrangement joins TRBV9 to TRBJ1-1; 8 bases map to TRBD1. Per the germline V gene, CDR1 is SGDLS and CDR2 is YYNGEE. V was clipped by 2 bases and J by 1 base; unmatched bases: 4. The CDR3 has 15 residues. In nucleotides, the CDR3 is TGTGCCAGCAGCGTCCAGGGGGCGAGGAACACTGAAGCTTTCTTT. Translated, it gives CASSVQGARNTEAFF.